The sequence of this TCR beta chain was determined in a study of T-cell reconstitution after alpha-beta-depleted transplantation in children. Study findings and constraints: At one year after transplant, newly produced T cells mostly accounted for T-cell counts and diversity. In some patients, recipient T cells and intrathymic progenitors surviving conditioning explained high day-60 diversity. About two months after transplant, alpha-beta T cells reportedly came from several hundred expanded graft clones.

Regarding this clonotype: Its antigen is unidentified.

This CDR3 has 14 residues. Deletions cut 2 bases from V and 0 bases from J, with 4 bases between. Germline CDR1 is SGHVS and CDR2 is FQNEAQ. For TCRbeta, the library was prepared with unique molecular identifiers. TCRdb re-analysed the PCR reads in MiXCR, keeping a single row per CDR3 protein. Of about 900,000 distinct CDR3 sequences listed, about 26% are singletons. This material consisted of PBMCs, mostly from graft donor cells, taken 360 days after TCRalphabeta/CD19-depleted stem cell transplant. The sequence was obtained from a boy less than two years old who had a stem cell transplant for SCID, so the T cells may come from the graft donor. The rearrangement uses TRBV7-8 and TRBJ1-4; no firm D call. The DNA of the CDR3 is TGTGCCAGCAGCTTACTAACAACTAATGAAAAACTGTTTTTT. Its translation: CASSLLTTNEKLFF.